The rows below give T cell receptor beta chains drawn from one sample of a study of a mutant IDH1 vaccine in newly diagnosed glioma. Assay used: immunoSEQ multiplex PCR; TCRdb lists only in-frame clones, some missing. Of around 33,000 clones in the sample, approximately 86% are singletons; the top ten hold over 4%. Sequencing used PBMCs, obtained from a glioma patient treated with radiotherapy, temozolomide or both. Every receptor here comes from a woman in her forties with glioma. CDR3s leave out the opening cysteine and the closing phenylalanine or tryptophan. Each record gives: V gene, clone size, J gene, CDR3 protein. A clone size is listed for some rows: how often the clone was seen (once, few, many), or a class if it is expanded.

TRBV19	.	TRBJ1-5	ASSGEGQGSLAVH
TRBV6-6	.	TRBJ1-1	ASRTGTGGGTEAF
TRBV7-9	.	TRBJ1-4	ASSRGGDEKLF
TRBV29-1	.	TRBJ2-2	SVEPPGGELF
TRBV6-1	.	TRBJ2-7	ASSEALGAASSYEQY
TRBV21-1	.	TRBJ1-2	ASSQQTDNYGYT
TRBV7-8	once	TRBJ2-1	ASSSDGTSGRNEQF
TRBV2	once	TRBJ2-5	ASSEFSGQQETQY
TRBV27	.	TRBJ1-2	ASSGGGTEPDYGYT
TRBV10-3	few	TRBJ1-1	AISEGDTEAF
TRBV5-1	.	TRBJ2-3	ASSLAQTDTDTQY
TRBV5-1	.	TRBJ2-1	ASSLGTAGLAYNEQF
TRBV6-4	.	TRBJ2-1	ASSDSIASGNEQF
TRBV19	.	TRBJ2-7	ASSIGEAYEQY
TRBV21-1	.	TRBJ2-7	ASKTMTKTTYEQY
TRBV4-1	.	TRBJ1-2	ASSQGSESFYGYT
TRBV10-1	.	TRBJ1-1	ASSELGNTEAF
TRBV6-4	.	TRBJ1-1	ASSDPRTGKEGNTEAF
TRBV6-5	.	TRBJ1-1	ASSYLTEAF
TRBV4-3	.	TRBJ2-5	ASSQEGKTQY
TRBV19	.	TRBJ1-5	ASSIEVGQPQH
TRBV7-9	.	TRBJ1-1	ASSLEGQGTEAF
TRBV29-1	.	TRBJ2-7	SVRPGGTYEQY
TRBV4-3	once	TRBJ1-5	ASSQDVLSNQPQH
TRBV7-9	.	TRBJ1-3	ASSLIGNGNTIY
TRBV19	.	TRBJ1-1	ASSILQGNTEAF
TRBV2	few	TRBJ1-1	ASSAGTEAF
TRBV25-1	.	TRBJ2-5	ASSPLRTSVSETQY
TRBV2	once	TRBJ2-3	ASSRTSGSADTQY
TRBV14	.	TRBJ2-2	ASSQTTGGAGELF
TRBV5-1	.	TRBJ1-2	ASSLATEVSGYT
TRBV10-3	.	TRBJ2-3	AISESVAGVADTQY
TRBV18	.	TRBJ2-7	ASSPGPTGTGSYEQY
TRBV5-1	.	TRBJ1-1	ASSLPGRRINTEAF
TRBV6-5	.	TRBJ1-4	ASSYSAAGGYEKLF
TRBV29-1	.	TRBJ1-1	SVEAGRTGLGEAF
TRBV14	.	TRBJ2-2	ASSALGGTSGNLANTGELF
TRBV7-9	.	TRBJ2-1	ASSTGGRGHNEQF
TRBV11-3	.	TRBJ1-5	ASSLINQPQH
TRBV5-1	.	TRBJ1-3	ASSPIPPQGTSGNTIY
TRBV2	.	TRBJ1-4	ASMSGARGKLF
TRBV10-1	.	TRBJ1-2	ASSGPGSNYGYT
TRBV25-1	.	TRBJ2-1	ASSGNSGYNEQF
TRBV4-1	.	TRBJ1-1	ASSGWGSRDSTEAF
TRBV6-6	.	TRBJ2-7	ASSGTANSYEQY
TRBV5-1	.	TRBJ2-7	ASSLEETGLAGVYEQY
TRBV7-2	.	TRBJ1-2	ASSTRTGGYGYT
TRBV2	.	TRBJ2-7	ASSALGFSYEQY
TRBV7-9	.	TRBJ1-1	ASSLGQGTEAF